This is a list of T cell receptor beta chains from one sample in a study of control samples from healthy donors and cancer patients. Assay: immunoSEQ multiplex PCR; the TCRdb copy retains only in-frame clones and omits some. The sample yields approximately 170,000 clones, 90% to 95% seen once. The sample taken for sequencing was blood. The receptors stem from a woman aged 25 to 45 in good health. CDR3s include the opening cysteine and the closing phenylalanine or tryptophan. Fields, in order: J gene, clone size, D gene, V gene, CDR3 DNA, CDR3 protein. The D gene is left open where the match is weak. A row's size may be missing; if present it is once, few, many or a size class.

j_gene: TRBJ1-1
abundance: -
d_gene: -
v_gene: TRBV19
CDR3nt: TGTGCCAGTAGTATAGGTGGGACGGGGAACACTGAAGCTTTCTTT
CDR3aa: CASSIGGTGNTEAFF

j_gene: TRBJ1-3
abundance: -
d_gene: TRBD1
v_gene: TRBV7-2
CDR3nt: TGTGCCAGCACGTTCCGGGACAGGGACACCATATATTTT
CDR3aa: CASTFRDRDTIYF

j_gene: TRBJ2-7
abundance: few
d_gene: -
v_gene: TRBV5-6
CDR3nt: TGTGCCAGCAGCTTGGAGGAATCCTACGAGCAGTACTTC
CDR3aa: CASSLEESYEQYF

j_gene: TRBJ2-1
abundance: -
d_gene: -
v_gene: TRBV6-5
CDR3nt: TGTGCCAGCAAAATGGGTCGTTACAATGAGCAGTTCTTC
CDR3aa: CASKMGRYNEQFF

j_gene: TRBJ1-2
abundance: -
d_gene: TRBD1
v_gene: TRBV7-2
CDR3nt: TGTGCCAGCAGCCCGGGACAGGGAGGATATGGCTACACCTTC
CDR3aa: CASSPGQGGYGYTF

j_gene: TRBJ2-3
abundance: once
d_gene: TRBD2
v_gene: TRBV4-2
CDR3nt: TGTGCCAGCAGCCCCCATCAGACTAGCGGGAGGGCCGGAGATACGCAGTATTTT
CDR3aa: CASSPHQTSGRAGDTQYF

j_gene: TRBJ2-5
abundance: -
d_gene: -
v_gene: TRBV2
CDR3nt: TGTGCCAGCTCCCAAGAGACCCAGTACTTC
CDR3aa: CASSQETQYF

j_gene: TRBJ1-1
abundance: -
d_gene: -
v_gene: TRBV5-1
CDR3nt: TGCGCCAGCAGCTTCCGGACGGACACTGAAGCTTTCTTT
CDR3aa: CASSFRTDTEAFF

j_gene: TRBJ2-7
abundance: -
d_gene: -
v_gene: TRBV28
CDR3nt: TGTGCCTCTGGGAGTTTCTACGAGCAGTACTTC
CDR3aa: CASGSFYEQYF

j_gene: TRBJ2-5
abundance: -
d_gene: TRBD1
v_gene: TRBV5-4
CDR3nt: TGTGCCAGCAGCTTTGGACAGGGGGCTGGGGAGACCCAGTACTTC
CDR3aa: CASSFGQGAGETQYF

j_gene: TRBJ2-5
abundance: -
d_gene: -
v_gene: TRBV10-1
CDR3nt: TGCGCCAGCAGTGAGTCGGCAGGAGGAGAGACCCAGTACTTC
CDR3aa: CASSESAGGETQYF

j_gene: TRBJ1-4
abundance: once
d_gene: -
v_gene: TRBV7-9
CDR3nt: TGTGCCAGCAGCCCATATTCCGGGACGCTTGAAAAACTGTTTTTT
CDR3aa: CASSPYSGTLEKLFF

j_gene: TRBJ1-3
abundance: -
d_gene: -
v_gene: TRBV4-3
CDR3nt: TGCGCCAGCAGCCAAGATCCCCCCGCGACAAACTCTGGAAACACCATATATTTT
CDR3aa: CASSQDPPATNSGNTIYF

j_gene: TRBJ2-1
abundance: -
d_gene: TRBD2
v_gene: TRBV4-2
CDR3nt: TGTGCCAGCAGCCCCCGGGCTAGCGGGAACAATGAGCAGTTCTTC
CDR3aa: CASSPRASGNNEQFF

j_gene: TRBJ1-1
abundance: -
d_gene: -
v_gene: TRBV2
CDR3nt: TGTGCCAGCAGTGATGAGGGTCGGACTGAAGCTTTCTTT
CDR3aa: CASSDEGRTEAFF

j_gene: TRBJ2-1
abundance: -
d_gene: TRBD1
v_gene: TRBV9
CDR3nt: TGTGCCAGCCGACGGGACAGCTTAGCGTATGAGCAGTTCTTC
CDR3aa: CASRRDSLAYEQFF

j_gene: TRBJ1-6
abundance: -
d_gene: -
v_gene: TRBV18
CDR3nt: TGTGCCAGCTCACCAGAATCGTGGAGGGTACGGTCACCCCTCCACTTT
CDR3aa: CASSPESWRVRSPLHF

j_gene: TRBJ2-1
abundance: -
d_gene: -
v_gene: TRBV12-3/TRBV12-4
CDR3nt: TGTGCCAGCAGTTTAGCGCCACCAGGGGAGCAGTTCTTC
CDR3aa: CASSLAPPGEQFF

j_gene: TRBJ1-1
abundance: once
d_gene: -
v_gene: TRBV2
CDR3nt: TGTGCCAGCACCAGGGACTTGAACACTGAAGCTTTCTTT
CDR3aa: CASTRDLNTEAFF

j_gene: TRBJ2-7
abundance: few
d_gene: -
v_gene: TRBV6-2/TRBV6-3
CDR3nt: TGTGCCAGCAGTTTGGCGCCCACCTACGAGCAGTACTTC
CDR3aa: CASSLAPTYEQYF

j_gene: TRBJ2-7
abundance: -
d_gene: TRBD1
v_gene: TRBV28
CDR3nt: TGTGCCAGCAGTTCCCCTCAGGGACAGGGCTCCTACGAGCAGTACTTC
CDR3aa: CASSSPQGQGSYEQYF

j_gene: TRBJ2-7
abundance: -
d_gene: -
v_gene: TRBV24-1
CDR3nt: TGTGCCACCAGTGATCCCGGGCAGGGCTACGAGCAGTACTTC
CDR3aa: CATSDPGQGYEQYF

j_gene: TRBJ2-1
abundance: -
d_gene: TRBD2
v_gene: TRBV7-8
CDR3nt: TGTGCCAGCAGCACCAGAGCTAGCGGGCGAACCTACAATGAGCAGTTCTTC
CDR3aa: CASSTRASGRTYNEQFF

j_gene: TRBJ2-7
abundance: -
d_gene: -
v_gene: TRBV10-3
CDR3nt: TGTGCCATCACACACGGCCGGCCCTACGAGCAGTACTTC
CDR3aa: CAITHGRPYEQYF

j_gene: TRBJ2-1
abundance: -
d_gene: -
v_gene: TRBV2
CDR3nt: TGTGCCAGCAGGAAGCTACAGGGCTATGAGCAGTTCTTC
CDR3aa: CASRKLQGYEQFF

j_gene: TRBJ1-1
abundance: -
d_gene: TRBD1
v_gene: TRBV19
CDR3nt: TGTGCCAGTAGTTATGGGACAGGGGGAACTGAAGCTTTCTTT
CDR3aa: CASSYGTGGTEAFF

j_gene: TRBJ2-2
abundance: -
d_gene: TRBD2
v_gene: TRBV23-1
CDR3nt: TGCGCCAGCGCCCTCTCGGTCCGTGAGCGGGGGTCCGGAAATGGGACCGGGGAGCTGTTTTTT
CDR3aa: CASALSVRERGSGNGTGELFF

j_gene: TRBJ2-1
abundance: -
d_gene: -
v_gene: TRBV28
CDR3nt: TGTGCCAGCAGTTTAAGGGGGGGGAGCTACAATGAGCAGTTCTTC
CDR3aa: CASSLRGGSYNEQFF

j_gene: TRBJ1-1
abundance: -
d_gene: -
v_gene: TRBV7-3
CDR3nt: TGTGCCAGCAACGACGGTACAGGGTGGACGAACACTGAAGCTTTCTTT
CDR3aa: CASNDGTGWTNTEAFF

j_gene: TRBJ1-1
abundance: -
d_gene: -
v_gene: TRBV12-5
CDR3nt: TGTGCTAGTGGCCTGGGGGGAAACACTGAAGCTTTCTTT
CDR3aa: CASGLGGNTEAFF

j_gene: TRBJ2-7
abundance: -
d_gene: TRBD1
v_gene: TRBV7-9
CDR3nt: TGTGCCAGCAGCCCGACAGGGATCGAGCAGTACTTC
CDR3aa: CASSPTGIEQYF

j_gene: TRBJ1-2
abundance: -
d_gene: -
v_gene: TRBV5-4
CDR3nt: TGTGCCAGCAGCTCCGGAGGGTACTATGGCTACACCTTC
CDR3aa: CASSSGGYYGYTF

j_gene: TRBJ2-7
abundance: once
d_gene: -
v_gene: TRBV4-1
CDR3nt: TGCGCCAGCAGCCAATCAACTAGGGGGAGCTCCTACGAGCAGTACTTC
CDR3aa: CASSQSTRGSSYEQYF

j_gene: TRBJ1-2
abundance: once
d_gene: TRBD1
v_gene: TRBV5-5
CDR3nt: TGTGCCAGCAGCTCAGGACAGGCAAACTATGGCTACACCTTC
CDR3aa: CASSSGQANYGYTF

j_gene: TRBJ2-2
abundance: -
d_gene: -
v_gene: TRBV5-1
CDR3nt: TGCGCCAGCTCCCAGGGGAACACCGGGGAGCTGTTTTTT
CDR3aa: CASSQGNTGELFF

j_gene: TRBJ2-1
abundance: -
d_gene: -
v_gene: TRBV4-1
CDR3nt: TGCGCCAGCAGCCAGGCAGGAATCAACTCCTACAATGAGCAGTTCTTC
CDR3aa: CASSQAGINSYNEQFF

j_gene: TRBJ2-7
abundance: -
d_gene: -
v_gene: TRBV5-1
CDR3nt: TGCGCCAGCAGCTTGACCCATCCGGGTCGGAACGAGCAGTACTTC
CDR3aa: CASSLTHPGRNEQYF

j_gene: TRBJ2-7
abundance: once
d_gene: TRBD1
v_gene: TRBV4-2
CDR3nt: TGTGCCAGCAGCCCGTCCGGGACAGATACCGAGCAGTACTTC
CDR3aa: CASSPSGTDTEQYF

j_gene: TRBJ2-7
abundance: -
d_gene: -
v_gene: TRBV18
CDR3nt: TGTGCCAGCTCACTCCCCGCTCACAGTTCCTACGAGCAGTACTTC
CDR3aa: CASSLPAHSSYEQYF

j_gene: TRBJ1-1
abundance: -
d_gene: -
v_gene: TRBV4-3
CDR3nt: TGCGCCAGCAGCGGAGAACGGAGGACTGAAGCTTTCTTT
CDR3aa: CASSGERRTEAFF

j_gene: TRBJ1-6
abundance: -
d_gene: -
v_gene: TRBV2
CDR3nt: TGTGCCAGCAAGCCAGGGAAGAATTCACCCCTCCACTTT
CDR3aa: CASKPGKNSPLHF

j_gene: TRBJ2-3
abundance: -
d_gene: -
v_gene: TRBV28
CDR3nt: TGTGCCAGCAGTTTATACGGGAGCACAGATACGCAGTATTTT
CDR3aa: CASSLYGSTDTQYF

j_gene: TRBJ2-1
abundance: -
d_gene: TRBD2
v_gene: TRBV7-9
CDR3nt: TGTGCCAGCAGCTCCCGGACTAGCGGGAGTATGAATGAGCAGTTCTTC
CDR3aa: CASSSRTSGSMNEQFF

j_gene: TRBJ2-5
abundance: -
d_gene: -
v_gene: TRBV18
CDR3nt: TGTGCCAGCTCACCAATTCCCCGGGAGACCCAGTACTTC
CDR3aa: CASSPIPRETQYF

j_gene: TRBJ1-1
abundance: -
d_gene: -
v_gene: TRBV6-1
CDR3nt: TGTGCCAGCAGTGATCAAGTAGGGACTGAAGCTTTCTTT
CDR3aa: CASSDQVGTEAFF

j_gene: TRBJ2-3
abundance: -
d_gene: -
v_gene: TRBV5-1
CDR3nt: TGCGCCAGCAGCGCGTCCAGGGTGGGTAGCACAGATACGCAGTATTTT
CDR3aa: CASSASRVGSTDTQYF

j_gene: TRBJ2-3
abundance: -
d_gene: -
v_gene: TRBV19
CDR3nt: TGTGCCAGTGACCAGCCCTCAGAGTCAGATACGCAGTATTTT
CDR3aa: CASDQPSESDTQYF

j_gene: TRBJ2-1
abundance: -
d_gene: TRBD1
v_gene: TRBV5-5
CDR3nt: TGTGCCAGCAGCTTCCCCGGGACAGGGAAGTATGTTGGCAATGAGCAGTTCTTC
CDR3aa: CASSFPGTGKYVGNEQFF

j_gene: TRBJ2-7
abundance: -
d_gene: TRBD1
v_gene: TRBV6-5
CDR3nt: TGTGCCAGCAGTTATCTAGAGGGGGCTAACTCCTACGAGCAGTACTTC
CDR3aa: CASSYLEGANSYEQYF

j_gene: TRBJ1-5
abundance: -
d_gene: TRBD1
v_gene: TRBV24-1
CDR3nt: TGTGCCACCAGTGATGGCAGGGGGTTGCGGCCCCAGCATTTT
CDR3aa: CATSDGRGLRPQHF

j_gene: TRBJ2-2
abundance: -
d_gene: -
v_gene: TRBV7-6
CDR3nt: TGTGCCAGCAGCTTAGCGATGGGCGACTCCTTCATACACGGGGAGCTGTTTTTT
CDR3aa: CASSLAMGDSFIHGELFF

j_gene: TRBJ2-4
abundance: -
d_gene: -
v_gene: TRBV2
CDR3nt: TGTGCCAGCAGAGGGAACGACATTCAGTACTTC
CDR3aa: CASRGNDIQYF

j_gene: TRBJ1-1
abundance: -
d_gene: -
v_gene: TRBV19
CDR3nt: TGTGCCAGTAGTATGGCCAGGAGGTCCCTGAACACTGAAGCTTTCTTT
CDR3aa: CASSMARRSLNTEAFF

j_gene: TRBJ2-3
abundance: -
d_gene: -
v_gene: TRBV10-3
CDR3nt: TGTGCCATCAGTGTTGGGACTGTCACAGATACGCAGTATTTT
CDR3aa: CAISVGTVTDTQYF

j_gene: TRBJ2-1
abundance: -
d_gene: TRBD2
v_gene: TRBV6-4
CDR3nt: TGTGCCAGTTTAATATCGACCGGGACTAGGAACAATGAGCAGTTCTTC
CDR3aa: CASLISTGTRNNEQFF

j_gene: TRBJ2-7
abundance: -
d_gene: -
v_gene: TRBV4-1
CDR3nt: TGCGCCAGCAGCCAAGAGACCGGACTAACTTTCTACGAGCAGTACTTC
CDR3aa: CASSQETGLTFYEQYF

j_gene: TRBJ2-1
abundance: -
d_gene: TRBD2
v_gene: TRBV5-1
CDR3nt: TGCGCCAGCAGCTCGGGGGGACTAGCTAACCCCAATGAGCAGTTCTTC
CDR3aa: CASSSGGLANPNEQFF

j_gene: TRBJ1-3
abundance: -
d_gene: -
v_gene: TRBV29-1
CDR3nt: TGCAGCGTTGCCCCAGCTGGAAACACCATATATTTT
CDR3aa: CSVAPAGNTIYF

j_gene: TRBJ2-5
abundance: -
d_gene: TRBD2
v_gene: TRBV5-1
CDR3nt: TGCGCCAGCAGCTTGGAAGGACTAGGGTCGAAGGAGACCCAGTACTTC
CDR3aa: CASSLEGLGSKETQYF

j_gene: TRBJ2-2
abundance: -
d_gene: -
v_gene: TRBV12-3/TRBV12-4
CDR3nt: TGTGCCAGCAGTCCCCCCACCGGGGAGCTGTTTTTT
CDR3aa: CASSPPTGELFF